One and the same sample provided the 30 T cell receptor beta chains below, sequenced in a study of shared clonotypes between healthy human individuals. Sequencing used immunoSEQ multiplex PCR; TCRdb keeps in-frame clones, though not all of them. The sample yields around 510,000 clones, roughly four fifths seen once. Sequenced sample: PBMCs. The source of these receptors is a woman aged 40 to 49 in good health. Some clones in this sample may be carry-over from other donors' samples.

This clone was seen only once. The chain employs TRBV10-3 and TRBJ2-6; 8 nucleotides match TRBD2. The CDR3 contains 17 residues. V lost 1 base, J lost 2 bases, and 4 bases stayed unmatched. CDR1 ENHRY and CDR2 SYGVKD come from the germline V gene. In DNA, the CDR3 is TGTGCCATCAGTGAGTATCGGGAGGGCCCTGGGGCCAACGTCCTGACTTTC. This codes for CAISEYREGPGANVLTF.

The J gene is TRBJ2-7, the V gene TRBV27, with 8 positions matching TRBD2. Germline V gene lookup returns CDR1 MNHEY and CDR2 SMNVEV (reference sequence). With 3 bases clipped from V and 5 bases from J, the junction kept 6 bases outside the gene matches. The CDR3 length is 14 residues. CDR3 nucleotides: TGTGCCAGCAGTTTCTCGGGACTAGTGGACGAGCAGTACTTC. It specifies CASSFSGLVDEQYF.

The gene calls are TRBV11-2 and TRBJ1-4; 7 bases line up with TRBD1. This CDR3 has 16 amino acids. CDR1 and CDR2 from the germline V gene are SGHAT and FQNNGV. V gave up 1 base and J gave up 8 bases; unmatched junction bases: 10. CDR3 nucleotide sequence: TGTGCCAGCAGCTTAGGAGTGAGGGGGCGCGGAGAAAAACTGTTTTTT. This codes for CASSLGVRGRGEKLFF. Drawing the rest from reference TRBV11-2 and TRBJ1-4, the complete variable domain is EAGVAQSPRYKIIEKRQSVAFWCNPISGHATLYWYQQILGQGPKLLIQFQNNGVVDDSQLPKDRFSAERLKGVDSTLKIQPAKLEDSAVYLCASSLGVRGRGEKLFFGSGTQLSVL.

This chain joins TRBV5-4 and TRBJ1-1; the D gene is possibly TRBD1 (5 bases). Germline V lookup: CDR1 SGHNT, CDR2 YYREEE (reference sequence). There are 13 residues in the CDR3. The germline V and J ends were trimmed by 4 bases and 7 bases, with 14 bases remaining between them. The CDR3 nucleotides are TGTGCCAGCAGCATGGTGGGGCCCCATGAAGCTTTCTTT. It translates to CASSMVGPHEAFF.

The chain carries TRBV27 and TRBJ1-1; D remains ambiguous. Germline values: CDR1 MNHEY, CDR2 SMNVEV (reference sequence). Trimming removed 5 bases from V and 0 bases from J, with 10 bases in between. The CDR3 is 14 residues long. The CDR3 here is CASSPTIMNTEAFF. CDR3 coding DNA: TGTGCCAGCAGTCCGACAATCATGAACACTGAAGCTTTCTTT.

As regards this clone: Since no conserved phenylalanine or tryptophan closes the CDR3, a read error is the likely cause. The chain has TRBV7-9 and TRBJ1-2, with D unclear. This CDR3 is 14 amino acids long. Trimming took 1 base from V and 5 from J, leaving 11 bases between them. CDR1 and CDR2 (germline): SEHNR, FQNEAQ (reference sequence). The CDR3 sequence is CASSLGDWGYGYTL. CDR3 coding DNA: TGTGCCAGCAGCTTAGGAGACTGGGGATATGGCTACACCCTC.

This chain connects TRBV2 to TRBJ1-4, with no clear D. Trimming cost V 2 bases and J 2 bases, with 6 bases left between them. The germline V gene has CDR1 SNHLY and CDR2 FYNNEI. This CDR3 is built from 14 residues. The CDR3 protein is CASSERRTNEKLFF. Written as DNA, the CDR3 is TGTGCCAGCAGTGAACGGCGCACTAATGAAAAACTGTTTTTT.

The chain combines TRBV4-1 with TRBJ2-3, with 10 bases fitting TRBD2. The germline CDR1 and CDR2 sequences are MGHRA and YSYEKL. The CDR3 spans 15 residues. V lost 4 bases and J lost 2; bases outside the gene matches: 3. CDR3 protein: CASSLLAGTTDTQYF. CDR3 DNA sequence: TGCGCCAGCAGCCTACTAGCGGGGACCACAGATACGCAGTATTTT.

The chain combines TRBV11-2 with TRBJ2-2; 7 bases are a match to TRBD1. The V gene end was trimmed by 6 bases and the J gene end by 7 bases; junction bases not matched to a gene: 8. Germline loops: CDR1 SGHAT, CDR2 FQNNGV. The CDR3 length is 14 residues. CDR3 DNA: TGTGCCAGCAGTCCTGACAGGGCCGTCGGGGAGCTGTTTTTT. This codes for CASSPDRAVGELFF.

The chain uses TRBV5-1 and TRBJ2-1, with D uncertain. V dropped 0 bases and J dropped 6 bases, with 13 bases sitting between them. The CDR3 is made up of 15 amino acids. Germline V gene sequence: CDR1 SGHRS, CDR2 YFSETQ. Here the CDR3 reads CASSLDIPRSNEQFF. The CDR3, as DNA: TGCGCCAGCAGCTTGGACATCCCACGGTCCAATGAGCAGTTCTTC.

The chain links TRBV7-2 to TRBJ2-6; D uncertain. CDR1 and CDR2 (germline): SGHTA, FQGNSA. The CDR3 runs to 16 residues. The ends were cut back, 2 bases at V and 0 bases at J, with 8 bases in the middle. The CDR3 DNA is TGTGCCAGCAGCTTAATGCGGATCTCTGGGGCCAACGTCCTGACTTTC. Translated, it gives CASSLMRISGANVLTF.

V and J are TRBV4-2 and TRBJ1-5, with a weak D call TRBD1 (6 bases). Germline assignment: CDR1 LGHNA and CDR2 YNFKEQ. The CDR3 is 14 residues long. V lost 4 bases to trimming and J lost 2 bases, with 9 bases between them. CDR3 sequence reads: CASSLEGGNQPQHF. CDR3 DNA sequence: TGTGCCAGCAGCCTCGAGGGGGGCAATCAGCCCCAGCATTTT.

The chain joins TRBV4-1 to TRBJ2-7; tentative D call: TRBD1 (5 bases). CDR1 is MGHRA and CDR2 is YSYEKL in the germline V gene. Trimming pared 6 bases from V and 6 bases from J, leaving 15 bases between. This CDR3 contains 13 residues. The CDR3 sequence: CASSHLGVAEQYF. DNA for the CDR3: TGCGCCAGCAGTCATTTAGGGGTCGCCGAGCAGTACTTC.

This rearrangement joins TRBV7-2 to TRBJ1-5, with no clear D. CDR3 size: 14 residues. The ends were cut back, 5 bases at V and 7 bases at J, with 15 bases in the middle. Germline V gene sequence: CDR1 SGHTA, CDR2 FQGNSA. CDR3 nucleotide sequence: TGTGCCAGCAGCCCTGGGAGGGCCCCCCAGCCCCAGCATTTT. This sequence encodes CASSPGRAPQPQHF.

The rearrangement links TRBV19 to TRBJ2-7; 7 bases align to TRBD1. With V trimmed by 3 bases and J by 9 bases, 5 bases remained unmatched. Germline-derived CDR1 and CDR2 are LNHDA and SQIVND (reference sequence). The CDR3 spans 12 residues. For the CDR3, the DNA is TGTGCCAGTAGTATCACAGGGGCCATGCAGTACTTC. Protein product: CASSITGAMQYF.

V is TRBV27 and J is TRBJ1-1, with D unresolved. The CDR3 runs 13 residues. Trimming removed 3 bases at V and 1 base at J, with 6 bases between. CDR1 and CDR2 (germline): MNHEY, SMNVEV (reference sequence). CDR3 coding DNA: TGTGCCAGCAGTTTCGCGCAGAACACTGAAGCTTTCTTT. Its protein is CASSFAQNTEAFF.

The rearrangement joins TRBV4-2 to TRBJ1-2; possible D gene TRBD1, 6 bases. The CDR3 is 14 residues long. The ends were cut back, 1 base at V and 10 bases at J, with 16 bases in the middle. Germline V gene lookup returns CDR1 LGHNA and CDR2 YNFKEQ. The DNA of the CDR3 is TGTGCCAGCAGCCAAGTAGGAGGGGGATTGGACTACACCTTC. It encodes CASSQVGGGLDYTF.

The chain links TRBV5-5 to TRBJ1-4; D unresolved. Per germline, CDR1 SGHKS and CDR2 YYEKEE (reference sequence). V lost 3 bases and J lost 2, with 8 bases in between. The CDR3 is made up of 14 amino acids. CDR3 sequence reads: CASSSVRTNEKLFF. In DNA form, the CDR3 reads TGTGCCAGCAGCTCCGTAAGGACTAATGAAAAACTGTTTTTT.

V usage is TRBV7-9 and J usage is TRBJ1-2, with 7 bases fitting TRBD1. The CDR3 covers 14 residues. Germline V CDR1 and CDR2: SEHNR, FQNEAQ (reference sequence). Trimming took 5 bases from V and 4 from J; bases not matched to a gene: 7. The CDR3 DNA reads TGTGCCAGCAGCCCGCGGACAGGTTTCTATGGCTACACCTTC. It is translated as CASSPRTGFYGYTF.

The chain recombines TRBV7-6 with TRBJ2-7; tentative D call: TRBD2 (6 bases). The CDR3 sequence is 17 residues long. Deletions cut 1 base from V and 1 base from J, with 17 bases between. Germline CDR1 is SGHVS and CDR2 is FNYEAQ. CDR3 protein: CASSLVSGASVSYEQYF. CDR3 DNA: TGTGCCAGCAGCTTAGTATCCGGGGCTAGCGTTTCCTACGAGCAGTACTTC.

The V call is TRBV18, the J call TRBJ2-7; 9 positions agree with TRBD2. Trimming removed 3 bases from V and 4 bases from J; junction bases left unmatched: 4. Per germline, CDR1 KGHSH and CDR2 LQKENI. There are 14 residues in the CDR3. This CDR3 reads CASSPQTSGYEQYF. DNA of the CDR3: TGTGCCAGCTCACCGCAGACTAGCGGATACGAGCAGTACTTC.

V is TRBV28 and J is TRBJ1-5; D uncertain. The germline V gene encodes CDR1 MDHEN and CDR2 SYDVKM. V lost 8 bases to trimming and J lost 4 bases, with 9 bases between them. The CDR3 consists of 12 residues. CDR3 sequence (DNA): TGTGCCAGCCGCGCAGTTAATCAGCCCCAGCATTTT. This codes for CASRAVNQPQHF.

To note about this clone: A far bigger clonotype differs at one base, so this is likely a read error. Within the sample, other DNA sequences also encode this same CDR3. J is TRBJ2-7 and V is TRBV15; no clear D. The germline V gene has CDR1 LNHNV and CDR2 YYDKDF (reference sequence). The CDR3 is made up of 12 amino acids. CDR3 DNA: TGCGCCACCAGCAGAGATGAGGACGAGCAGTACTTC. This sequence encodes CATSRDEDEQYF. The whole variable domain, remainder taken from reference TRBV15 and TRBJ2-7, is DAMVIQNPRYQVTQFGKPVTLSCSQTLNHNVMYWYQQKSSQAPKLLFHYYDKDFNNEADTPDNFQSRRPNTSFCFLDIRSPGLGDTAMYLCATSRDEDEQYFGPGTRLTVT.

The V call is TRBV2, the J call TRBJ2-2; 14 positions match TRBD2. J was trimmed by 8 bases and V by 2 bases; bases with no gene match: 4. CDR1 and CDR2 from the germline V gene are SNHLY and FYNNEI. There are 16 residues in the CDR3. This CDR3 is CASSERLAGGPGELFF. In DNA, the CDR3 is TGTGCCAGCAGTGAAAGACTAGCGGGAGGGCCAGGGGAGCTGTTTTTT.

The genes are TRBV7-2 and TRBJ2-5, with 13 nucleotides matching TRBD2. Trimming at V came to 5 bases and at J to 1 base, leaving 4 bases not matched to a gene. Germline V gives CDR1 SGHTA, CDR2 FQGNSA. There are 16 residues in the CDR3. The CDR3 loop reads CASSPRTSGSQETQYF. CDR3 DNA sequence: TGTGCCAGCAGCCCCCGGACTAGCGGGAGCCAAGAGACCCAGTACTTC.

As regards this clone: This likely came from a read error, as a far larger clone is one base away. In the same sample, other DNA sequences code for this CDR3. This chain uses TRBV25-1 with TRBJ2-2; D is perhaps TRBD1 (6 bases). The CDR3 totals 14 residues. Germline values: CDR1 MGHDK, CDR2 SYGVNS. CDR3 nucleotide sequence: TGCGCCAGCAGTCTGCAGGGGAGCACCGGGGAGCTGTTTTTT. It yields the protein CASSLQGSTGELFF.

The chain carries TRBV7-3 and TRBJ2-3; the D is unclear. This CDR3 spans 15 amino acids. V was shortened by 5 bases and J by 2 bases, with 14 bases between the two germline ends. Germline loops: CDR1 SGHTA, CDR2 FQGTGA. The CDR3 protein is CASSPQGGITDTQYF. The CDR3 DNA reads as TGTGCCAGCAGCCCGCAAGGTGGCATCACAGATACGCAGTATTTT.

The chain couples TRBV14 to TRBJ2-7; TRBD1 aligns across 7 bases. The CDR3 is 13 amino acids. CDR1 is SGHDN and CDR2 is FVKESK in the germline V gene. V lost 6 bases to trimming and J lost 2 bases; unmatched junction nucleotides: 4. The CDR3 DNA sequence: TGTGCCAGCAGTCCGGACAGGCCCTACGAGCAGTACTTC. Its protein product is CASSPDRPYEQYF.

The J gene is TRBJ2-1, the V gene TRBV6-5, with D possibly TRBD2 on 6 matching bases. Germline assignment: CDR1 MNHEY and CDR2 SVGAGI. This CDR3 spans 14 amino acids. Trimming removed 0 bases at V and 10 bases at J, with 13 bases between. The CDR3 spells CASSYSGTPPEQFF. CDR3 in DNA: TGTGCCAGCAGTTACTCGGGGACTCCCCCAGAGCAGTTCTTC.

The chain recombines TRBV28 with TRBJ2-7; 8 bases agree with TRBD2. Germline V CDR1 and CDR2: MDHEN, SYDVKM. J was trimmed by 0 bases and V by 5 bases; bases with no gene match: 6. The CDR3 runs 15 residues. CDR3 loop: CASSLLAASSYEQYF. The DNA of the CDR3 is TGTGCCAGCAGTCTACTAGCGGCTAGCTCCTACGAGCAGTACTTC.